This TCR beta chain appears in the sequencing data of a study of immune evolution from preneoplasia to lung adenocarcinoma. Resections took place in Japan or China from about 2013 to 2017. Clones were sequenced by immunoSEQ multiplex PCR, and TCRdb holds only the in-frame ones, with some missing. The sample yields about 5,100 clones, almost 80% seen once. The material sequenced was FFPE normal lung tissue adjacent to the tumor. The sequence came from a person aged 55 to 75 with lung adenocarcinoma.

The CDR3 spells CASSQDRATFSGNTIYF. The CDR3 DNA reads TGTGCCAGCAGCCAAGACCGTGCTACGTTCTCTGGAAACACCATATATTTT. V gene TRBV4-2 combines with J gene TRBJ1-3, with D unclear. V dropped 0 bases and J dropped 0 bases, with 12 bases sitting between them. The CDR3 is 17 amino acids. Per the germline V gene, CDR1 is LGHNA and CDR2 is YNFKEQ.